This TCR beta chain was documented in a study of T cells in Graves' hyperthyroidism and ophthalmopathy. Study background: Once the initial diagnosis was made, peripheral blood was obtained before any treatment.

Graves' hyperthyroidism was deemed stable given no ophthalmopathy progression within 18 months. Patients aged 18 to 65 had newly diagnosed hyperthyroidism that had lasted under 2 months. RNA transcripts gave rise to amplified TCR beta CDR3 regions. Researchers ran a first-round RT-PCR on the TCR CDR3 using the HTBI primer set. TCRdb called the multiplex PCR reads again in MiXCR, with one record for every CDR3 protein. The data contain some 740,000 distinct CDR3 sequences, approximately 14% of them seen just once; the ten biggest clones take up 9.5% to 13%. V lost 1 base to trimming and J lost 3 bases, with 12 bases between them. The CDR3 sequence is 15 residues long. Germline CDR1 is SGHTA and CDR2 is FQGNSA.

The J gene is TRBJ1-2, the V gene TRBV7-2; D is unclear. Sequencing used blood. The source is a woman between 18 and 30 years old with Graves' hyperthyroidism. CDR3 in DNA: TGTGCCAGCAGCTTAGACAATACGGCCTACTATGGCTACACCTTC. Protein: CASSLDNTAYYGYTF.